What follows describes a single T cell receptor (beta chain). The antigen this receptor binds is unknown. It has no much larger one-base neighbor in the sample; base qualities were not kept. The CDR3 covers 17 residues, taking in both the cysteine and the phenylalanine. Just the 51-base CDR3 DNA is kept, in frame starting at base 1. V and J are trimmed by 0 bases and 6 bases, and the gene matches miss 8 bases of the junction. The germline V gene yields LGHNA for CDR1 and YSLEER for CDR2. Libraries were prepared through RT-PCR. Instrument used: NextSeq 550. TCRdb reran the public reads through fastp at Q25 and MiXCR, keeping productive beta chains. Rows with a matching CDR3 protein are joined into one entry that keeps the most common DNA and genes. The sample has 98,000 or so distinct CDR3 sequences on record, 35% of them singletons. The ten largest clones capture more than 25% of the sample. This record belongs to a study of patients and donors after allogeneic stem cell transplantation (dated by TCRdb to the early 2020s).

The clonotype comes from a human donor who was either an allogeneic HSCT recipient or a stem cell or donor lymphocyte infusion donor (not recorded which). It is not recorded whose cells these are; they may come from a transplant donor. Input material: blood, either unsorted or a sorted T cell fraction (not recorded which). The rearranged chain carries TRBV4-3 and TRBJ2-1, and TRBD2 aligns with 10 junction nucleotides. The DNA sequence is as follows: TGCGCCAGCAGCCAAGAAGCTAGCGGGAGTAGGGGCAATGAGCAGTTCTTC. It translates as CASSQEASGSRGNEQFF.